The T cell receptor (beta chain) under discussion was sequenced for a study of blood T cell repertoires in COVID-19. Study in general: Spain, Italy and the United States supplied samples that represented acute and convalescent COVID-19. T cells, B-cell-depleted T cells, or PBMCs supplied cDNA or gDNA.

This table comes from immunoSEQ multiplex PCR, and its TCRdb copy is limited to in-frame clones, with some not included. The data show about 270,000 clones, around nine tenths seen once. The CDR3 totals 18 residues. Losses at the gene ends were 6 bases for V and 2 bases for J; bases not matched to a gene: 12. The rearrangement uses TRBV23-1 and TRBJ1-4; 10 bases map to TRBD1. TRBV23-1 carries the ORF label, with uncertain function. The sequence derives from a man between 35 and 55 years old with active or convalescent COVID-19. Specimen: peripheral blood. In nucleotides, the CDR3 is TGCGCCAGCAGACCCACCCCCCGACAGGGGGCCACTAATGAAAAACTGTTTTTT. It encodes CASRPTPRQGATNEKLFF.